This T cell receptor (beta chain) was identified in a study of shared clonotypes between healthy human individuals. This clone was observed a handful of times. At the DNA level, this CDR3 is encoded by other sequences in the same sample as well. Libraries were prepared by immunoSEQ multiplex PCR; TCRdb keeps only in-frame clonotypes and omits some of them. The sample lists about 980,000 clones; 76% were seen once. The V and J ends lost 4 bases and 3 bases, in that order; junction bases with no gene match: 5. The CDR3 is made up of 17 amino acids. Looked up from germline, CDR1 is MGHRA and CDR2 is YSYEKL. Donors were Caucasian adults residing in Nashville, Tennessee, USA.

This sequence joins TRBV4-1 and TRBJ2-2, with 13 nucleotides matching TRBD2. This sequence was found in a man between 18 and 29 years old in good health. Sequencing was done on a sample of memory CD4+ T cells sorted from blood. Subset here: CD45RA-negative fraction. The CDR3: CASSPGLAGADTGELFF. The CDR3 DNA follows: TGCGCCAGCAGCCCAGGACTAGCGGGAGCTGACACCGGGGAGCTGTTTTTT.